The entry that follows covers one TCR beta chain sequence. The data were taken from a study of blood T cell repertoires in COVID-19. On the study more broadly: Material from acute and convalescent COVID-19 was sourced from the United States, Italy and Spain. PBMCs, B-cell-depleted T cells, or T cells were the source of the cDNA or gDNA that made up the material.

Authors' methods: Estimation of nucleated cell counts relied on the amplification of reference gene primers. Profiled with immunoSEQ multiplex PCR; TCRdb holds only in-frame clones, not every one. V and J calls and clone size come straight from that table; D and trimming were deduced from the DNA. The data show around 260,000 clones, over 80% seen once. The ends lost 2 bases at V and 6 bases at J; junction bases unmatched: 11. The CDR3 runs to 17 residues. Germline CDR1 and CDR2: MNHEY and SVGEGT. The source is a man aged 60-69 years who had recovered from COVID-19. J is TRBJ1-2 and V is TRBV6-2 or TRBV6-3; TRBD1 matches 11 bases. The sequenced material came from peripheral blood. The CDR3 spells CASSYGTGTGGLNGYTF. The CDR3 coding sequence is TGTGCCAGCAGTTACGGGACCGGGACAGGGGGATTGAATGGCTACACCTTC.